The present entry profiles one T cell receptor beta chain with its context. The antigen is undetermined. The data originate from a study of OX40 agonist ivuxolimab in advanced cancers. Study-wide background: Partial responses occurred in Three dose-escalation patients, one with hepatocellular carcinoma and two with cutaneous melanoma.

The study, taken as a whole, reports: Among expanded peripheral T cells, antigen specificity went undetermined. Partial responders treated at 0.1-3.0 mg/kg exhibited clonal expansion among the lowest measured. Averaging showed that CD8+ T cells had more expanded clones than CD4+ did.

The CDR3 sequence is 15 residues long. Trimming took 1 base from V and 9 from J, leaving 16 bases between them. Germline-derived CDR1 and CDR2 are SSHAT and FNYEAQ (reference sequence). Produced via immunoSEQ multiplex PCR; TCRdb's table is partial and in-frame only. The table includes more than 75,000 clones, around 87% detected once. This TCR was recovered from an adult with an advanced solid tumor such as melanoma, head and neck, liver or kidney cancer. This chain uses TRBV7-7 with TRBJ2-1; no definite D call. The material was CD4+ or CD8+ T cells sorted from blood, obtained in a trial of the OX40 agonist ivuxolimab. CDR3 in amino acids: CASSLEAGAAGEQFF. DNA of the CDR3: TGTGCCAGCAGCTTAGAAGCTGGTGCGGCCGGTGAGCAGTTCTTC. The variable domain in full, with the rest retrieved from reference TRBV7-7 and TRBJ2-1, is GAGVSQSPRYKVTKRGQDVTLRCDPISSHATLYWYQQALGQGPEFLTYFNYEAQPDKSGLPSDRFSAERPEGSISTLTIQRTEQRDSAMYRCASSLEAGAAGEQFFGPGTRLTVL.